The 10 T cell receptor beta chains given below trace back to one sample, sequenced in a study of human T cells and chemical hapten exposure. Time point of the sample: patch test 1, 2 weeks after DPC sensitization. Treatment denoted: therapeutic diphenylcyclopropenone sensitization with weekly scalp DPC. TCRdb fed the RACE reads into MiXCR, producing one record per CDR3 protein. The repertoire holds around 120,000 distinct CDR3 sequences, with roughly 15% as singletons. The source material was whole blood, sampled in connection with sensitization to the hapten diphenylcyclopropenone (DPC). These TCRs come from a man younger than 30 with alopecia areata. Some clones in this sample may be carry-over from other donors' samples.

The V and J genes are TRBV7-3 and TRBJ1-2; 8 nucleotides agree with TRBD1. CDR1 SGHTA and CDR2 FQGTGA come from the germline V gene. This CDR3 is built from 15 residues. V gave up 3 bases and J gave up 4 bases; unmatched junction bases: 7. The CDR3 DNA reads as TGTGCCAGCAGCTTGGCCGGACAGGGAAGCTATGGCTACACCTTC. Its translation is CASSLAGQGSYGYTF.

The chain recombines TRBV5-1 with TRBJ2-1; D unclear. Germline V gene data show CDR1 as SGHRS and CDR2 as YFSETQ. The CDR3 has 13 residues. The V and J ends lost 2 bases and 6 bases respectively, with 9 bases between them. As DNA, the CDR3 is TGCGCCAGCAGCTTTGCCTTGTTCAATGAGCAGTTCTTC. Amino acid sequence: CASSFALFNEQFF.

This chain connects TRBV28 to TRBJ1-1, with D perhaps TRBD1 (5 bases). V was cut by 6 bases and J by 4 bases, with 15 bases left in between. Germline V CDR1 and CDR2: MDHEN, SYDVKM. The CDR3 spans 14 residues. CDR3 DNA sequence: TGTGCCAGCAGCCCAGGGTCCTGGGGCACTGAAGCTTTCTTT. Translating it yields CASSPGSWGTEAFF.

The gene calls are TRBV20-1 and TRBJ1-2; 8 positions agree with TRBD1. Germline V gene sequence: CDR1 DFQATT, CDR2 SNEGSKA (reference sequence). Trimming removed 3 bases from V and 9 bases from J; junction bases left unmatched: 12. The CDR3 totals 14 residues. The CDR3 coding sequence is TGCAGTGCTAGCGCCTTCGAAGGACAGGGAAGCTACACCTTC. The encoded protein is CSASAFEGQGSYTF.

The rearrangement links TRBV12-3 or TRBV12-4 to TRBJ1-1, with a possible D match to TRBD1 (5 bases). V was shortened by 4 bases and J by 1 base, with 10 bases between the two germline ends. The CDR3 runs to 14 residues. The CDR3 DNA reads TGTGCCAGCAGTTGGAGGGGTTCGAACACTGAAGCTTTCTTT. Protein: CASSWRGSNTEAFF.

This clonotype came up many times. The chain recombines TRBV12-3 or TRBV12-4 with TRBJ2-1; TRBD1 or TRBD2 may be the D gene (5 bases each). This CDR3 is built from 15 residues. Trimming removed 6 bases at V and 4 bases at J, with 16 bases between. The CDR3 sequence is CASSLRRGGYNEQFF. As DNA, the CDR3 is TGTGCCAGCAGCCTTCGCCGGGGCGGATACAATGAGCAGTTCTTC.

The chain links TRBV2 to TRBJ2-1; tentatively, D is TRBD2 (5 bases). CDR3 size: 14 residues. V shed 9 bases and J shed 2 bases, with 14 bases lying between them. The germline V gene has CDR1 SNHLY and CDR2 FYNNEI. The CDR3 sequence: CASVELVAYNEQFF. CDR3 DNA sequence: TGTGCCAGTGTCGAACTAGTCGCCTACAATGAGCAGTTCTTC.

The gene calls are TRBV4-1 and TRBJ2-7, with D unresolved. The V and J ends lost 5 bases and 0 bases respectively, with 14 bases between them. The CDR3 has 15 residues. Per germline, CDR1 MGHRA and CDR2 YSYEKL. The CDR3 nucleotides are TGCGCCAGCAGCGTTTCCGGGTCCTTCTCCTACGAGCAGTACTTC. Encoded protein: CASSVSGSFSYEQYF.

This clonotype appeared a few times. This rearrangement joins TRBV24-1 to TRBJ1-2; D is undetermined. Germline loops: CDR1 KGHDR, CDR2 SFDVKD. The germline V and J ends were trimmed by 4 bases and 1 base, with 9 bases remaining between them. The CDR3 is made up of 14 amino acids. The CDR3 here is CATSEAGVNYGYTF. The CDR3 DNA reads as TGTGCCACCAGTGAAGCAGGCGTTAACTATGGCTACACCTTC.

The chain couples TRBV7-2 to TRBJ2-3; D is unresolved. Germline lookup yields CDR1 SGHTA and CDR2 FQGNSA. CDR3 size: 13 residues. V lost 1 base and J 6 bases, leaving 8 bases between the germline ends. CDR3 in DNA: TGTGCCAGCAGCTTAGATATCGCGGATACGCAGTATTTT. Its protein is CASSLDIADTQYF.